This T cell receptor beta chain was identified in a study of blood T cell repertoires in COVID-19 (dated by TCRdb to 2018 to 2021). Looking at the study overall: Samples from collaborators originated in the United States, Italy and Spain and spanned both the acute and convalescent phases of COVID-19. The repertoires were made available in a free public database intended to serve as a resource for research on the immune response to SARS-CoV-2. The dataset comprised deeply sampled blood TCRbeta repertoires from subjects exposed to, actively infected with, or recovered from COVID-19. Where available, HLA class I and class II types were obtained from metadata supplied by the sample provider rather than from assay-based typing. The prospective study material was composed of cDNA or gDNA derived from T cells, B-cell-depleted T cells, or PBMCs. The samples were drawn from the first 160 participants of the ongoing ImmuneRACE study and from 1,200 or so subjects provided by 6 global collaborators. Sample metadata almost always included a de-identified subject ID, COVID-19 status, age in years and sex. General study outcomes and caveats: Clinical and demographic metadata were provided uncurated, with the amount varying by source and participant.

Note on this clone: It has no known antigen specificity. Per-base qualities were not stored, and no clone one base away is much larger.

Participants in the prospective study were enrolled through a virtual design, were aged about 18 to 100 years, and lived in 24 United States geographic areas. In the prospective study, participants were assigned to cohorts based on the clinical history participants reported in a screening survey and a study questionnaire. Recovered participants in ImmuneRACE Cohort 3 were defined by two consecutive negative NP/OP PCR tests, clearance by a healthcare professional, or resolution of symptoms. Each participant in the prospective study had whole blood, serum and a nasopharyngeal or oropharyngeal swab collected by mobile phlebotomists. Over an approximately 2-month period, participants in the prospective study had the option of providing additional blood draws and questionnaires. Blood samples from the prospective study were shipped frozen or at room temperature prior to DNA extraction. TCRbeta CDR3 regions were amplified from genomic DNA using the immunoSEQ Assay, a bias-controlled multiplex PCR. As for the authors' bioinformatics: Within the assay, amplification of reference gene primers was used to estimate how many nucleated cells each sample contained. To quantify the absolute abundance of each unique TCRbeta CDR3 rearrangement, sequence reads were collapsed and filtered. For each sample, productive Simpson clonality was calculated by taking the square root of Simpson's diversity index across productive rearrangements. What TCRdb holds here is the immuneACCESS table cut down to in-frame rearrangements. Part of the clones is not present; checked against another copy, under half of the missing clones reflect an unresolved V gene, and the others are unexplained. The D gene and trimming were derived from the DNA, and the V and J assignments and clone size from that table. For this sample there are fewer than 500,000 clones; 75% to 90% appear just once. The ten largest account for roughly 0.72% of the sample.

The CDR1 and CDR2 encoded by the germline V gene are SGHRS and YFSETQ. From the cysteine through the phenylalanine, the CDR3 covers 14 amino acids. Here the CDR3 DNA is all that survives: 42 bases in frame from base 1. V is reduced by 3 bases and J by 6 bases, leaving a spacing of 16 bases between them. This clonotype originated in a woman under 30 who had recovered from COVID-19. This receptor chain uses TRBV5-1 and TRBJ2-7; perhaps TRBD2 is the D gene, with 5 bases matching. Input material: PBMCs or T cells enriched from blood (not recorded which). CDR3 protein: CASSYWTGGSEQYF. The nucleotide sequence reads as follows: TGCGCCAGCAGCTACTGGACCGGAGGCAGCGAGCAGTACTTC.